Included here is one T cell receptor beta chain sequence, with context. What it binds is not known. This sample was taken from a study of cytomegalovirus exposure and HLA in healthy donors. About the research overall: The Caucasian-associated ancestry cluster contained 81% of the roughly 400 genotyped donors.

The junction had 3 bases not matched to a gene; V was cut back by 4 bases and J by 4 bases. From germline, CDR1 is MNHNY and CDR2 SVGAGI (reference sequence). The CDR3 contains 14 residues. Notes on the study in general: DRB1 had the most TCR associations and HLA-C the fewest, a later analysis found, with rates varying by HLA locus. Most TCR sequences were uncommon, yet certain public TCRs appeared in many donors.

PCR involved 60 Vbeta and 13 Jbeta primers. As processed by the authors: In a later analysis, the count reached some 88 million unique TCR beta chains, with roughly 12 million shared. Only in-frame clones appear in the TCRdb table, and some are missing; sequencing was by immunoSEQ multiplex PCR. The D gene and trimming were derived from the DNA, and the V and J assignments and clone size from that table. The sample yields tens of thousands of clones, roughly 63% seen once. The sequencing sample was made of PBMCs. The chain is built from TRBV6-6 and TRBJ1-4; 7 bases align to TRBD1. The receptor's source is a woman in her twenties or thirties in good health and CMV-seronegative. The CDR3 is CASSSGQFNEKLFF. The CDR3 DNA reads TGTGCCAGCAGTTCGGGACAGTTTAATGAAAAACTGTTTTTT.